This entry concerns a single T cell receptor (beta chain). Methods used by the authors: Counts of nucleated cells, estimated from reference gene primer amplification, were obtained. The protocol was immunoSEQ multiplex PCR, while the TCRdb copy is restricted to in-frame clones and leaves out a portion. V and J calls and clone size are those listed in that table; D and trimming were worked out from the DNA. The sample carries roughly 83,000 clones, about 87% recorded once. These data come from a study of blood T cell repertoires in COVID-19. Study at large: The samples span acute and convalescent COVID-19 from the United States, Italy and Spain. PBMCs, B-cell-depleted T cells, or T cells were the source of the cDNA or gDNA that made up the material.

Looked up from germline, CDR1 is KGHDR and CDR2 is SFDVKD. The CDR3 is made up of 16 amino acids. With 5 bases clipped from V and 1 base from J, the junction kept 4 bases outside the gene matches. Sequences were obtained from peripheral blood. The clonotype was recovered from a man aged 80 or over with active or convalescent COVID-19. V is TRBV24-1 and J is TRBJ2-5; 12 bases agree with TRBD1. The CDR3 bases are TGTGCCACCAGTGGACCGGGACAGGGGGCCCAAGAGACCCAGTACTTC. Its translation is CATSGPGQGAQETQYF.